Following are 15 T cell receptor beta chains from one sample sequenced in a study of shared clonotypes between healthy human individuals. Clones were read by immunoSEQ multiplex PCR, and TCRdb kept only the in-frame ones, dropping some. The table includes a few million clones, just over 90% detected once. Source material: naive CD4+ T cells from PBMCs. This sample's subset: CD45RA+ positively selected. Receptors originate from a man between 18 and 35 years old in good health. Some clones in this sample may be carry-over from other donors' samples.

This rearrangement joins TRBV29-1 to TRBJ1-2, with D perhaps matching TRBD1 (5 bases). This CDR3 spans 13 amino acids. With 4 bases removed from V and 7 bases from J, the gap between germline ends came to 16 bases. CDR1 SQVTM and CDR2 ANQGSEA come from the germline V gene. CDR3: CSVALPGGAGYTF. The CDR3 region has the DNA TGCAGCGTTGCTCTTCCTGGAGGGGCTGGCTACACCTTC.

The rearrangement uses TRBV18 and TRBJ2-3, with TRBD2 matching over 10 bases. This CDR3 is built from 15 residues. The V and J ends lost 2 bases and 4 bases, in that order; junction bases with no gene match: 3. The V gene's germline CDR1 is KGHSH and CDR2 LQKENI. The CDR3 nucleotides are TGTGCCAGCTCACCAAGCGGGAGGGCCTCAGATACGCAGTATTTT. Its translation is CASSPSGRASDTQYF.

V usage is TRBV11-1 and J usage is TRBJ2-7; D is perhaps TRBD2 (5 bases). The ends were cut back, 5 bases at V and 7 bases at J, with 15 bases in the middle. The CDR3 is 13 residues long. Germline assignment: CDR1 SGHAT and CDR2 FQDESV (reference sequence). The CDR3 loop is CASSPGLLLEQYF. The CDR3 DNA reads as TGTGCCAGCAGCCCGGGATTACTACTAGAGCAGTACTTC.

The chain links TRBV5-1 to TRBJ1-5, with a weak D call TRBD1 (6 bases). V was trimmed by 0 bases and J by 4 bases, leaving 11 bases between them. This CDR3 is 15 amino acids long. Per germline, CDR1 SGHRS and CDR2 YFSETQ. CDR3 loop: CASSLVGGLNQPQHF. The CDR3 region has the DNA TGCGCCAGCAGCTTGGTCGGGGGCCTAAATCAGCCCCAGCATTTT. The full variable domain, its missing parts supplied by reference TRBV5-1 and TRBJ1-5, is KAGVTQTPRYLIKTRGQQVTLSCSPISGHRSVSWYQQTPGQGLQFLFEYFSETQRNKGNFPGRFSGRQFSNSRSEMNVSTLELGDSALYLCASSLVGGLNQPQHFGDGTRLSIL.

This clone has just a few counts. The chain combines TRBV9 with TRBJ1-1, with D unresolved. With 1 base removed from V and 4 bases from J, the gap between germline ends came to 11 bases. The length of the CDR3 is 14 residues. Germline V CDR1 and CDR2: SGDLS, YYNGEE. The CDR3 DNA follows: TGTGCCAGCAGCGTACAGGTCGTGGGCACTGAAGCTTTCTTT. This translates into CASSVQVVGTEAFF.

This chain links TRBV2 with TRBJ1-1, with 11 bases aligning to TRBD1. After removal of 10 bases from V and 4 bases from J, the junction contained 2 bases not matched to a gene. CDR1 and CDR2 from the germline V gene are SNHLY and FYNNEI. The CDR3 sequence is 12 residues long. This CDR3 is CATGTGGTEAFF. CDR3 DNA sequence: TGTGCCACCGGGACAGGGGGCACTGAAGCTTTCTTT.

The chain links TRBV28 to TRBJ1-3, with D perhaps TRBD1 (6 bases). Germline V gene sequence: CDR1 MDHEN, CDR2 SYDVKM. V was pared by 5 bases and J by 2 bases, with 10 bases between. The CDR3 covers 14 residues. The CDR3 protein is CASSPRTAGNTIYF. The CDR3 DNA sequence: TGTGCCAGCAGTCCTCGGACAGCTGGAAACACCATATATTTT.

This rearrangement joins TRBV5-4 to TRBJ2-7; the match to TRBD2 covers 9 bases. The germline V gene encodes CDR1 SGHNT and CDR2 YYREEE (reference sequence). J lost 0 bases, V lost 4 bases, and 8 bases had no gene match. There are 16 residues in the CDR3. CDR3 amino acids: CASSGEASGVSYEQYF. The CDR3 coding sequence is TGTGCCAGCAGCGGGGAGGCTAGCGGGGTCTCCTACGAGCAGTACTTC.

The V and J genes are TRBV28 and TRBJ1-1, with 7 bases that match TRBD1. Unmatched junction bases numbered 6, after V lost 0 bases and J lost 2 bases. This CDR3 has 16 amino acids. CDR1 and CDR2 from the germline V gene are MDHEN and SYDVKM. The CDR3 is CASSLWGQTINTEAFF. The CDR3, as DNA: TGTGCCAGCAGTTTATGGGGACAGACTATAAACACTGAAGCTTTCTTT.

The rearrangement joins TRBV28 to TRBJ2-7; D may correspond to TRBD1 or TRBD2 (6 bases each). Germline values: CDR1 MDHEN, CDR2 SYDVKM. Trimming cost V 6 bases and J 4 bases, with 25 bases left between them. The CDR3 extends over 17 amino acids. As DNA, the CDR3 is TGTGCCAGCAGGGCCCGAATAGGGGGGACCATGGAATACGAGCAGTACTTC. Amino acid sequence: CASRARIGGTMEYEQYF.

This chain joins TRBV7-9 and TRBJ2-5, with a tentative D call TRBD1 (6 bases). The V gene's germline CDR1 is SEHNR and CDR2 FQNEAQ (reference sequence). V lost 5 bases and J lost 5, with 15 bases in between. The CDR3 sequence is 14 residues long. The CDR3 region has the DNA TGTGCCAGCAGCCCTTTGAGGGGGAAGGAGACCCAGTACTTC. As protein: CASSPLRGKETQYF. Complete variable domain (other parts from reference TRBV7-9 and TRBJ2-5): DTGVSQNPRHKITKRGQNVTFRCDPISEHNRLYWYRQTLGQGPEFLTYFQNEAQLEKSRLLSDRFSAERPKGSFSTLEIQRTEQGDSAMYLCASSPLRGKETQYFGPGTRLLVL.

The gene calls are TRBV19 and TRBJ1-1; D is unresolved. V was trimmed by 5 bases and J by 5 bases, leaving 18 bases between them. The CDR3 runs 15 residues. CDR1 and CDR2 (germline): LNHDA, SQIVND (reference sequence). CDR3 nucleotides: TGTGCCAGTAGTTCCTCTTTGTTCTCGGGTACTGAAGCTTTCTTT. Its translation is CASSSSLFSGTEAFF.

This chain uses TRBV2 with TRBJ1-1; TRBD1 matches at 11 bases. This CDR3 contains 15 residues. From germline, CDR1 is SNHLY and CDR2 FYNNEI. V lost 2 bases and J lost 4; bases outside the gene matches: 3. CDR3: CASSELGQGATEAFF. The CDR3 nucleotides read TGTGCCAGCAGTGAACTCGGACAGGGGGCCACTGAAGCTTTCTTT.

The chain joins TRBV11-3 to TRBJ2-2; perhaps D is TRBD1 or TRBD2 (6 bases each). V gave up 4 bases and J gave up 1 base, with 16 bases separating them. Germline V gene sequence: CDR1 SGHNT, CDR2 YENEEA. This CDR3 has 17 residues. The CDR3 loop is CASSSGAGTKNTGELFF. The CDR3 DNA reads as TGTGCCAGCAGCTCGGGGGCCGGGACAAAGAACACCGGGGAGCTGTTTTTT.

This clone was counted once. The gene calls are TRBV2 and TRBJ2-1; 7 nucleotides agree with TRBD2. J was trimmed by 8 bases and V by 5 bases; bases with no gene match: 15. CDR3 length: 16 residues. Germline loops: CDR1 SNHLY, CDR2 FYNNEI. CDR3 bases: TGTGCCAGCAGTACCCGTACCAGCGGGATCCTCTATGAGCAGTTCTTC. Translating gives CASSTRTSGILYEQFF.